This TCR beta chain was found in a study of blood T cell repertoires in COVID-19. For the study at large: From the United States, Italy and Spain came samples of acute and convalescent COVID-19.

Produced via immunoSEQ multiplex PCR; TCRdb's table is partial and in-frame only. The data contain tens of thousands of clones, roughly 89% of them singletons. The germline V gene has CDR1 SGHNT and CDR2 YYREEE (reference sequence). The CDR3 spans 14 residues. Losses at the gene ends were 0 bases for V and 6 bases for J; bases not matched to a gene: 0. J is TRBJ1-6 and V is TRBV5-4; 7 nucleotides align to TRBD1. Sequencing was done on a sample of peripheral blood. This TCR was sampled from a man aged 45-60 years with acute or convalescent COVID-19. The CDR3: CASSLGQGNSPLHF. The CDR3 nucleotides are TGTGCCAGCAGCTTGGGACAGGGTAATTCACCCCTCCACTTT.